Presented here are 18 T cell receptor beta chains from one specimen sequenced in a study of glioma-infiltrating T cells (dated by TCRdb to the mid-2010s). These reads were obtained on an Illumina MiSeq. TCR alpha and beta CDR3 regions were amplified with the iRepertoire nested amplicon-rescue multiplex PCR (arm-PCR) platform from RNA. The public reads were reprocessed in TCRdb via fastp at Q25 and MiXCR, keeping in-frame beta chains. Identical CDR3 proteins give one entry, which carries the most common genes and DNA. The sample has around 120,000 distinct CDR3 sequences on record, 20% to 25% of them singletons. The top ten clones comprise roughly 29% of the sample. The specimen sequenced was glioma tissue, nonneoplastic brain tissue, or PBMCs (not recorded which). All receptors come from a human donor with low-grade glioma or glioblastoma, undergoing nonglioma brain surgery, or in good health (not recorded which).

This clonotype turned up a few times. The V gene is TRBV12-5, the J gene TRBJ2-3; unclear D gene. CDR1 is LGHNT and CDR2 is FRNRAP in the germline V gene. The CDR3 has 14 amino acids. Trimming left V 1 base short and J 2 bases short, with 7 bases between. CDR3 nucleotide sequence: TGTGCTAGTGGTTTGGGGCTCTCCACAGATACGCAGTATTTT. Amino acid sequence: CASGLGLSTDTQYF.

The J gene is TRBJ2-2, the V gene TRBV6-2 or TRBV6-3; 9 bases line up with TRBD2. Looked up from germline, CDR1 is MNHEY and CDR2 is SVGEGT. The V and J ends lost 6 bases and 0 bases, in that order; junction bases with no gene match: 2. The CDR3 has 15 residues. This CDR3 reads CASRSSGTNTGELFF. CDR3 DNA sequence: TGTGCCAGCAGGTCTAGCGGGACGAACACCGGGGAGCTGTTTTTT.

This clonotype occurred once. A read error may explain this, as a much larger clone is one base away. This chain connects TRBV20-1 to TRBJ1-1; maybe TRBD1 (6 bases). The CDR3 extends over 13 amino acids. Trimming pared 6 bases from V and 1 base from J, leaving 12 bases between. Germline lookup yields CDR1 DFQATT and CDR2 SNEGSKA (reference sequence). The CDR3 here is CSAGRGGNTEAFF. DNA of the CDR3: TGCAGTGCCGGGAGGGGGGGGAACACTGAAGCTTTCTTT.

The chain combines TRBV29-1 with TRBJ1-1, with 7 bases lining up with TRBD1. Germline V lookup: CDR1 SQVTM, CDR2 ANQGSEA. This CDR3 contains 13 residues. The ends lost 6 bases at V and 2 bases at J; junction bases unmatched: 6. The CDR3 DNA reads as TGCAGCGTGTGGACAGGCCTAAACACTGAAGCTTTCTTT. Amino acid sequence: CSVWTGLNTEAFF.

The chain employs TRBV27 and TRBJ1-3; no firm D call. V shed 3 bases and J shed 4 bases, with 7 bases lying between them. This CDR3 comprises 13 residues. Germline V CDR1 and CDR2: MNHEY, SMNVEV (reference sequence). The CDR3, as DNA: TGTGCCAGCAGTTTGAACCAGGGAAACACCATATATTTT. It translates to CASSLNQGNTIYF.

To note about this clonotype: Given a much more abundant clone one base away, this may be a read error. This rearrangement joins TRBV20-1 to TRBJ1-5; a possible D gene is TRBD1 (5 bases). The CDR3 extends over 13 amino acids. Germline V gene data show CDR1 as DFQATT and CDR2 as SNEGSKA (reference sequence). The CDR3 sequence is CSASVTVNQPRHF. CDR3 in DNA: TGCAGTGCTAGTGTGACAGTAAATCAGCCCCGGCATTTT.

This clonotype came up many times. This rearrangement joins TRBV6-6 to TRBJ2-6; D ambiguous. Per germline, CDR1 MNHNY and CDR2 SVGAGI (reference sequence). This CDR3 has 13 residues. The V end lost 0 bases, the J end lost 3 bases, and 0 bases lay between the germline ends. CDR3 sequence: CASSYSGANVLTF. CDR3 in DNA: TGTGCCAGCAGTTACTCTGGGGCCAACGTCCTGACTTTC.

This clonotype was seen a few times. The chain links TRBV7-6 to TRBJ2-5; 12 nucleotides align to TRBD2. The CDR3 runs to 14 residues. Trimming at V came to 5 bases and at J to 5 bases, leaving 3 bases not matched to a gene. CDR1 and CDR2 (germline): SGHVS, FNYEAQ. In DNA, the CDR3 is TGTGCCAGCAGCCACGGACTAGCGGGGGAGACCCAGTACTTC. Amino acids: CASSHGLAGETQYF.

A few counts support this clonotype. The gene calls are TRBV6-6 and TRBJ2-5; TRBD2 matches 9 bases. Germline CDR1 is MNHNY and CDR2 is SVGAGI (reference sequence). V was pared by 0 bases and J by 5 bases, with 7 bases of the junction left unmatched. The CDR3 loop spans 16 amino acids. The CDR3 DNA is TGTGCCAGCAGTTACTCTCTAGCGGGGTTTTCTGAGACCCAGTACTTC. This gives the protein CASSYSLAGFSETQYF.

The sample holds a few counts of this clonotype. This chain joins TRBV27 and TRBJ2-1; D is uncertain. This CDR3 spans 16 amino acids. The V end lost 5 bases, the J end lost 3 bases, and 17 bases lay between the germline ends. The germline gives CDR1 MNHEY, CDR2 SMNVEV (reference sequence). The chain's CDR3 is CASSPSTGEIYNEQFF. As DNA, the CDR3 is TGTGCCAGCAGTCCATCCACGGGTGAGATCTACAATGAGCAGTTCTTC.

The chain couples TRBV7-9 to TRBJ2-2; perhaps D is TRBD1 or TRBD2 (7 bases each). This CDR3 comprises 15 residues. Germline V gene data show CDR1 as SEHNR and CDR2 as FQNEAQ (reference sequence). V lost 6 bases and J lost 8, with 19 bases in between. The CDR3 coding sequence is TGTGCCAGCAGGTTCCCAGGGGGGGGCCAGGGGGAGCTGTTTTTT. This gives the protein CASRFPGGGQGELFF.

In its sample, this clonotype was seen many times. The V call is TRBV20-1, the J call TRBJ2-3, with D uncertain. CDR1 and CDR2 (germline): DFQATT, SNEGSKA (reference sequence). The CDR3 has 16 residues. Trimming pared 0 bases from V and 2 bases from J, leaving 15 bases between. In nucleotides, the CDR3 is TGCAGTGCTAGAGATCTTGGCAGGAGATACACAGATACGCAGTATTTT. It is translated as CSARDLGRRYTDTQYF.

V and J are TRBV7-2 and TRBJ2-3; D ambiguous. Deletions cut 1 base from V and 6 bases from J, with 8 bases between. The CDR3 contains 13 residues. Germline loops: CDR1 SGHTA, CDR2 FQGNSA. The CDR3 spells CASSLGGDDTQYF. The CDR3 DNA follows: TGTGCCAGCAGCTTAGGGGGTGACGATACGCAGTATTTT.

The V and J genes are TRBV7-9 and TRBJ1-1, with 7 bases fitting TRBD1. This CDR3 contains 14 residues. V dropped 4 bases and J dropped 2; count of bases not matched to a gene: 4. CDR1 is SEHNR, CDR2 FQNEAQ, per germline (reference sequence). CDR3 in amino acids: CASSSGQVNTEAFF. The CDR3 nucleotides are TGTGCCAGCAGCTCCGGACAGGTAAACACTGAAGCTTTCTTT.

The chain links TRBV6-4 to TRBJ1-1, with D unresolved. Trimming took 4 bases from V and 1 from J, leaving 7 bases between them. The CDR3 runs 13 residues. Germline V gene lookup returns CDR1 MRHNA and CDR2 SNTAGT. CDR3 sequence reads: CASSGTRNTEAFF. The CDR3 DNA reads TGTGCCAGCAGTGGGACTCGGAACACTGAAGCTTTCTTT.

The rearrangement joins TRBV5-4 to TRBJ1-6; D is undetermined. Germline CDR1 and CDR2: SGHNT and YYREEE (reference sequence). CDR3 size: 12 residues. The V end lost 4 bases, the J end lost 17 bases, and 16 bases lay between the germline ends. This chain's CDR3 is CASSLDGLVFHF. DNA of the CDR3: TGTGCCAGCAGCCTTGACGGGCTCGTTTTCCACTTT.

This clonotype was seen many times. V and J are TRBV6-1 and TRBJ2-6; TRBD1 matches 7 bases. The CDR3 is made up of 15 amino acids. The germline V gene encodes CDR1 MNHNS and CDR2 SASEGT. V shed 6 bases, J shed 0 bases, and the junction held 2 bases outside the gene matches. The CDR3 region has the DNA TGTGCCAGCAGACGGGACAGCTCTGGGGCCAACGTCCTGACTTTC. It translates to CASRRDSSGANVLTF.

About this clonotype itself: One base away lies a much larger clone, so this may be a sequencing read error. This chain links TRBV20-1 with TRBJ1-5, with 7 bases matching TRBD1. CDR1 is DFQATT, CDR2 SNEGSKA, per germline (reference sequence). The CDR3 has 16 residues. Trimming removed 4 bases from V and 2 bases from J; junction bases left unmatched: 11. In DNA, the CDR3 is TGCAGTGCTATGTATGTTTGGGACAGCGGCAATCAGCCCCAGCATTTT. It encodes CSAMYVWDSGNQPQHF.